The 5 T cell receptor beta chains below all came from one sample that was sequenced in a study of T-cell reconstitution after alpha-beta-depleted transplantation in children. Unique molecular identifiers featured in how the TCRbeta library was prepared. TCRdb ran MiXCR on the PCR reads and lists one entry per CDR3 protein. The data contain just under 550,000 distinct CDR3 sequences, about 18% of them singletons. The specimen was PBMCs from the stem cell graft donor, collected from the stem cell graft. The receptors were sampled from a human donor who donated a stem cell graft to a child with acute lymphoblastic leukemia.

The V and J genes are TRBV5-6 and TRBJ2-7; tentative D call: TRBD1 (6 bases). V was shortened by 2 bases and J by 3 bases, with 12 bases between the two germline ends. Germline CDR1 SGHDT, CDR2 YYEEEE. The CDR3 contains 14 residues. The CDR3 reads CASSFRGPVYEQYF. Here the CDR3 DNA reads TGTGCCAGCAGCTTCAGGGGACCGGTCTACGAGCAGTACTTC.

The table lists this clonotype with a few counts. The chain has TRBV30 and TRBJ1-1, with 7 positions matching TRBD1. The CDR3 sequence is 13 residues long. Per the germline V gene, CDR1 is GTSNPN and CDR2 is SVGIG (reference sequence). The ends lost 0 bases at V and 6 bases at J; junction bases unmatched: 4. The chain's CDR3 is CAWSVTRGAEAFF. In DNA, the CDR3 is TGTGCCTGGAGTGTGACCAGGGGGGCTGAAGCTTTCTTT.

This clonotype was detected a few times. The chain couples TRBV18 to TRBJ2-7; D perhaps matches TRBD2 (5 bases). Germline CDR1 KGHSH, CDR2 LQKENI. Trimming took 3 bases from V and 4 from J, leaving 19 bases between them. The CDR3 has 16 residues. CDR3 amino acids: CASSPTRATMGYEQYF. As DNA, the CDR3 is TGTGCCAGCTCACCTACGCGGGCCACTATGGGATACGAGCAGTACTTC.

This clonotype showed up just a few times. This CDR3 is CASSITGFEQFF. The CDR3 nucleotides read TGTGCCAGCAGTATAACAGGGTTCGAGCAGTTCTTC. This chain links TRBV6-2 or TRBV6-3 with TRBJ2-1, with a possible D match to TRBD1 (6 bases). V gave up 5 bases and J gave up 10 bases, with 12 bases separating them. Germline CDR1 MNHEY, CDR2 SVGEGT. The CDR3 sequence is 12 residues long.

The rearrangement links TRBV5-1 to TRBJ1-1; D perhaps matches TRBD1 (5 bases). CDR3 length equals 15 residues. Germline CDR1 reads SGHRS; CDR2 reads YFSETQ. With 3 bases removed from V and 1 base from J, the gap between germline ends came to 13 bases. This CDR3 is CASSSRGGTNTEAFF. For the CDR3, the DNA is TGCGCCAGCAGCTCCCGGGGCGGGACGAACACTGAAGCTTTCTTT.